The 26 T cell receptor beta chains presented below share a single source sample, sequenced in a study of T cells in Graves' hyperthyroidism and ophthalmopathy. Amplification of TCR beta CDR3 regions used RNA as the template. TCR CDR3 regions were first amplified by RT-PCR with HTBI primers. TCRdb redid the calling of the multiplex PCR reads with MiXCR, one entry per CDR3 protein. The sample comprises 200,000 to 250,000 distinct CDR3 sequences, approximately 23% of which are singletons, and 30% to 40% rests with the top ten. The specimen sequenced was blood. These receptors all come from a woman in her thirties or forties with Graves' ophthalmopathy.

The gene calls are TRBV28 and TRBJ1-2; 9 bases align to TRBD1. The CDR3 runs 14 residues. The germline V gene encodes CDR1 MDHEN and CDR2 SYDVKM. V lost 3 bases to trimming and J lost 4 bases; unmatched junction nucleotides: 3. CDR3 bases: TGTGCCAGCAGTTTGTCGGACAGGGGCTATGGCTACACCTTC. Its protein product is CASSLSDRGYGYTF.

Note on this clonotype: A much larger clone differs by one base, so this may be a read error. CDR3: CASSLASVGPYGYTF. The DNA for the CDR3 is TGCGCCAGCAGCTTGGCCTCGGTAGGACCTTATGGCTACACCTTC. The chain is built from TRBV5-1 and TRBJ1-2, with unresolved D. The V gene's germline CDR1 is SGHRS and CDR2 YFSETQ. This CDR3 has 15 amino acids. Between the trimmed V and J ends, which lost 0 bases and 5 bases, there was a span of 14 bases.

This clonotype was counted ten times or more. This chain joins TRBV11-1 and TRBJ2-5; 13 positions agree with TRBD2. After removal of 6 bases from V and 4 bases from J, the junction contained 11 bases not matched to a gene. CDR1 is SGHAT and CDR2 is FQDESV in the germline V gene (reference sequence). This CDR3 has 17 amino acids. CDR3: CASRGLTSGREPETQYF. In DNA form, the CDR3 reads TGTGCCAGCAGGGGCCTCACTAGCGGGAGGGAACCAGAGACCCAGTACTTC.

Concerning this clonotype: This may come from a read error, since a much larger clone is one base off. This CDR3 fails to terminate in the conserved phenylalanine or tryptophan, so it likely reflects a read error. V usage is TRBV11-2 and J usage is TRBJ1-2; possible D gene TRBD1, 5 bases. The CDR3 runs to 14 residues. Germline V gives CDR1 SGHAT, CDR2 FQNNGV. V was pared by 0 bases and J by 6 bases, with 11 bases between. The CDR3: CASSLEPRVDGYTI. Written as DNA, the CDR3 is TGTGCCAGCAGCTTAGAACCCAGGGTTGATGGCTACACCATC.

This clonotype was recorded at least ten times. The chain employs TRBV28 and TRBJ2-2; D gene ambiguous. Germline V gene lookup returns CDR1 MDHEN and CDR2 SYDVKM. This CDR3 region has 12 residues. V gave up 2 bases and J gave up 8 bases, with 6 bases separating them. The CDR3 region has the DNA TGTGCCAGCAGTTTAGTAATGGGGGAGCTGTTTTTT. Translated, it gives CASSLVMGELFF.

This clonotype was seen at least ten times. The J gene is TRBJ2-5, the V gene TRBV29-1; 8 positions agree with TRBD2. The junction had 13 bases not matched to a gene; V was cut back by 0 bases and J by 4 bases. Germline CDR1 is SQVTM and CDR2 is ANQGSEA. This CDR3 is built from 17 residues. The CDR3 bases are TGCAGCGTTGAAGATCGTAGCGGGATAATCGGTAGAGAGACCCAGTACTTC. Amino acid sequence: CSVEDRSGIIGRETQYF.

This clonotype was recorded many times. In nucleotides, the CDR3 is TGTGCCAGCAGTTCTACCGGGACAGAAAACATTCAGTACTTC. Its protein product is CASSSTGTENIQYF. The chain carries TRBV7-8 and TRBJ2-4; 7 bases are a match to TRBD1. Germline-derived CDR1 and CDR2 are SGHVS and FQNEAQ. CDR3 length equals 14 residues. With 6 bases clipped from V and 5 bases from J, the junction kept 7 bases outside the gene matches. Full variable domain (outside the CDR3, taken from reference TRBV7-8 and TRBJ2-4): GAGVSQSPRYKVAKRGQDVALRCDPISGHVSLFWYQQALGQGPEFLTYFQNEAQLDKSGLPSDRFFAERPEGSVSTLKIQRTQQEDSAVYLCASSSTGTENIQYFGAGTRLSVL.

This clonotype was observed many times. This CDR3 reads CSVPGLGNIQYF. The DNA of the CDR3 is TGCAGCGTACCGGGACTAGGGAACATTCAGTACTTC. The rearrangement links TRBV29-1 to TRBJ2-4, with 8 positions matching TRBD2. With 6 bases clipped from V and 7 bases from J, the junction kept 5 bases outside the gene matches. Germline values: CDR1 SQVTM, CDR2 ANQGSEA. This CDR3 is 12 amino acids long.

The rearrangement joins TRBV6-1 to TRBJ2-7; 8 positions match TRBD1. V shed 0 bases, J shed 6 bases, and the junction held 10 bases outside the gene matches. The germline V gene has CDR1 MNHNS and CDR2 SASEGT. The CDR3 totals 16 residues. CDR3 amino acids: CASSEACQGASCEQYF. The CDR3 DNA reads TGTGCCAGCAGTGAAGCTTGCCAGGGGGCATCGTGCGAGCAGTACTTC.

This clonotype was found many times. The V and J genes are TRBV27 and TRBJ1-1, with a possible D match to TRBD1 (5 bases). The germline V and J ends were trimmed by 2 bases and 1 base, with 20 bases remaining between them. This CDR3 contains 18 residues. Germline CDR1 is MNHEY and CDR2 is SMNVEV (reference sequence). The CDR3 spells CASSLSQGVMGRNTEAFF. The CDR3 nucleotides are TGTGCCAGCAGTTTAAGTCAGGGTGTGATGGGTCGGAACACTGAAGCTTTCTTT.

This clonotype was recorded at least ten times. The CDR3 reads CASSQEEKFASGGPTKQYF. The CDR3 nucleotides read TGCGCCAGCAGCCAAGAAGAAAAGTTCGCTAGCGGGGGACCTACGAAGCAGTACTTC. The genes are TRBV4-1 and TRBJ2-7, with TRBD2 matching 10 bases. The CDR3 spans 19 residues. CDR1 MGHRA and CDR2 YSYEKL come from the germline V gene. Trimming took 0 bases from V and 8 from J; bases not matched to a gene: 19.

There are many counts of this clonotype. The rearrangement joins TRBV18 to TRBJ1-1, with D perhaps TRBD1 (5 bases). The germline CDR1 and CDR2 sequences are KGHSH and LQKENI. The V and J ends lost 6 bases and 4 bases respectively, with 6 bases between them. This CDR3 is built from 11 residues. CDR3 protein: CASSGGTEAFF. In DNA form, the CDR3 reads TGTGCCAGCTCCGGGGGCACTGAAGCTTTCTTT.

This clonotype was observed many times. This rearrangement joins TRBV6-1 to TRBJ1-2; 7 nucleotides match TRBD1. The CDR3 spans 12 residues. Trimming took 6 bases from V and 6 from J; bases not matched to a gene: 4. Germline CDR1 MNHNS, CDR2 SASEGT. CDR3 sequence reads: CASRSTGNGYTF. CDR3 coding DNA: TGTGCCAGCAGATCGACAGGGAATGGCTACACCTTC.

This clonotype was detected ten times or more. The genes are TRBV15 and TRBJ1-2, with D maybe TRBD1 (5 bases). V was pared by 1 base and J by 0 bases, with 15 bases between. CDR1 LNHNV and CDR2 YYDKDF come from the germline V gene (reference sequence). This CDR3 comprises 17 residues. CDR3 nucleotides: TGTGCCACCAGCAGAGCCTACTTGGGGGGGGCTAACTATGGCTACACCTTC. It specifies CATSRAYLGGANYGYTF.

This clonotype has at least ten counts. V is TRBV19 and J is TRBJ1-1; D uncertain. Trimming left V 2 bases short and J 0 bases short, with 10 bases between. The CDR3 loop spans 15 amino acids. Germline CDR1 is LNHDA and CDR2 is SQIVND (reference sequence). The CDR3 DNA follows: TGTGCCAGTAGTATATTCACGGATATGAACACTGAAGCTTTCTTT. Translating gives CASSIFTDMNTEAFF.

Ten or more counts support this clonotype. Just one base apart from a much larger clone, this may be a read error. The J gene is TRBJ1-5, the V gene TRBV6-1, with D possibly TRBD1 on 6 matching bases. This CDR3 is 16 amino acids long. Germline CDR1 reads MNHNS; CDR2 reads SASEGT. Trimming cost V 4 bases and J 3 bases, with 16 bases left between them. The CDR3: CASSGVQTGNNQPQHF. DNA of the CDR3: TGTGCCAGCAGTGGAGTGCAGACAGGAAACAATCAGCCCCAGCATTTT.

This clonotype was detected many times. The chain uses TRBV7-9 and TRBJ1-1, with D maybe TRBD1 (5 bases). V lost 4 bases to trimming and J lost 1 base, with 13 bases between them. Germline loops: CDR1 SEHNR, CDR2 FQNEAQ (reference sequence). The length of the CDR3 is 15 residues. CDR3 sequence reads: CASSSSKGRNTEAFF. The CDR3 nucleotides are TGTGCCAGCAGCTCATCGAAGGGGAGGAACACTGAAGCTTTCTTT.

This clonotype was seen only once. The J gene is TRBJ2-5, the V gene TRBV2; TRBD2 matches 8 bases. There are 15 residues in the CDR3. Germline V lookup: CDR1 SNHLY, CDR2 FYNNEI. V was pared by 5 bases and J by 7 bases, with 12 bases of the junction left unmatched. CDR3 nucleotide sequence: TGTGCCAGCAGTTCTACACCCGGGACTAGTGGGACCCAGTACTTC. This encodes CASSSTPGTSGTQYF.

This clonotype was found many times. The CDR3 here is CASSYRNPNTEAFF. CDR3 bases: TGCGCCAGCAGCTACAGGAACCCGAACACTGAAGCTTTCTTT. The gene calls are TRBV5-1 and TRBJ1-1, with a possible D match to TRBD1 (5 bases). The CDR3 runs 14 residues. Germline V gene data show CDR1 as SGHRS and CDR2 as YFSETQ. Trimming took 3 bases from V and 1 from J, leaving 10 bases between them.

The chain employs TRBV9 and TRBJ1-1; D possibly corresponds to TRBD1 (6 bases). V was clipped by 4 bases and J by 4 bases, with 20 bases between them. CDR1 SGDLS and CDR2 YYNGEE come from the germline V gene. The CDR3 covers 16 residues. The CDR3 is CASSLTGSFGGTEAFF. Written as DNA, the CDR3 is TGTGCCAGCAGCCTAACAGGGTCCTTCGGGGGCACTGAAGCTTTCTTT.

This clonotype was detected many times. The chain links TRBV27 to TRBJ2-7, with D perhaps TRBD1 (5 bases). CDR3 length: 14 residues. Germline V gene sequence: CDR1 MNHEY, CDR2 SMNVEV (reference sequence). The V gene lost 1 base and the J gene lost 2 bases, with 9 bases spanning the gap. CDR3 amino acids: CASSLFAGPYEQYF. The DNA for the CDR3 is TGTGCCAGCAGTTTATTTGCAGGGCCCTACGAGCAGTACTTC.

At least ten counts were recorded for this clonotype. This chain joins TRBV6-1 and TRBJ1-2; 7 bases match TRBD1. The V gene's germline CDR1 is MNHNS and CDR2 SASEGT. This CDR3 has 14 residues. Trimming took 4 bases from V and 6 from J; bases not matched to a gene: 8. CDR3 region: CASSVTGSVHGYTF. The CDR3 nucleotides are TGTGCCAGCAGTGTGACAGGGTCAGTCCATGGCTACACCTTC.

In its sample, this clonotype was seen many times. The chain links TRBV4-2 to TRBJ1-1; weak D call: TRBD1 (5 bases). Germline CDR1 is LGHNA and CDR2 is YNFKEQ. The CDR3 consists of 15 residues. The V and J ends lost 3 bases and 3 bases respectively, with 14 bases between them. The CDR3, as DNA: TGTGCCAGCAGCCACCACCCACAGGATTACACTGAAGCTTTCTTT. It translates to CASSHHPQDYTEAFF.

This clonotype was counted many times. As DNA, the CDR3 is TGTGCCAGCAGTGATGGTTGGGGGACCAATCAGCCCCAGCATTTT. Protein sequence: CASSDGWGTNQPQHF. The V gene is TRBV6-1, the J gene TRBJ1-5; D is perhaps TRBD1 (5 bases). This CDR3 is built from 15 residues. The V gene's germline CDR1 is MNHNS and CDR2 SASEGT. Trimming removed 3 bases at V and 3 bases at J, with 12 bases between.

This clonotype was seen repeatedly, ten times or more. The chain recombines TRBV19 with TRBJ1-1, with 10 bases identical to TRBD1. This CDR3 contains 14 residues. From germline, CDR1 is LNHDA and CDR2 SQIVND (reference sequence). Trimming at V came to 7 bases and at J to 6 bases, leaving 8 bases not matched to a gene. The CDR3 sequence is CASTLGDRGPEAFF. The CDR3 region has the DNA TGTGCCAGTACCCTAGGGGACAGGGGCCCTGAAGCTTTCTTT.

The chain carries TRBV12-5 and TRBJ2-7; no reliable D call. V lost 1 base and J lost 0, with 7 bases in between. This CDR3 region has 14 residues. The germline CDR1 and CDR2 sequences are LGHNT and FRNRAP. The DNA of the CDR3 is TGTGCTAGTGGTTTGGGCCACAGCTCCTACGAGCAGTACTTC. Protein: CASGLGHSSYEQYF. Complete variable domain (other parts from reference TRBV12-5 and TRBJ2-7): DARVTQTPRHKVTEMGQEVTMRCQPILGHNTVFWYRQTMMQGLELLAYFRNRAPLDDSGMPKDRFSAEMPDATLATLKIQPSEPRDSAVYFCASGLGHSSYEQYFGPGTRLTVT.